This T cell receptor (beta chain) was profiled in a study of blood T cell repertoires in COVID-19. The data were produced by immunoSEQ multiplex PCR, yet TCRdb's version contains in-frame clones alone and is incomplete. The data hold more than 150,000 clones, with roughly 90% observed a single time. The CDR3 loop spans 12 amino acids. Germline-derived CDR1 and CDR2 are ENHRY and SYGVKD. The sequenced material came from peripheral blood. The receptor comes from a man in his sixties with acute or convalescent COVID-19. The V call is TRBV10-3, the J call TRBJ2-3; 12 nucleotides match TRBD2. CDR3 protein: CATSGGTDTQYF. CDR3 DNA: TGTGCTACTAGCGGGGGGACAGATACGCAGTATTTT.